The 26 T cell receptor beta chains reported below all come from one sample, sequenced in a study of OX40 agonist ivuxolimab in advanced cancers. Assay: immunoSEQ multiplex PCR; the TCRdb copy retains only in-frame clones and omits some. The profile shows about 68,000 clones, approximately 87% of them singletons. Sequenced here: CD4+ or CD8+ T cells sorted from blood, sampled in a trial of the OX40 agonist ivuxolimab. The receptors shown here come from an adult with an advanced solid tumor such as melanoma, head and neck, liver or kidney cancer.

The J gene is TRBJ1-1, the V gene TRBV19, with D possibly matching TRBD1 (5 bases). Germline CDR1 and CDR2: LNHDA and SQIVND (reference sequence). The CDR3 runs to 13 residues. Trimming removed 8 bases from V and 2 bases from J, with 12 bases in between. The CDR3 protein is CASLGQLNTEAFF. For the CDR3, the DNA is TGTGCCAGTTTAGGACAACTTAACACTGAAGCTTTCTTT.

The chain joins TRBV11-2 to TRBJ1-1; the D gene is possibly TRBD1 (5 bases). The CDR3 totals 14 residues. Deletions cut 7 bases from V and 5 bases from J, with 17 bases between. CDR1 is SGHAT and CDR2 is FQNNGV in the germline V gene. DNA for the CDR3: TGTGCCAGCAACAAGGACCCTCGGGGGACTGAAGCTTTCTTT. Residues: CASNKDPRGTEAFF.

The chain links TRBV28 to TRBJ1-3, with D tentatively TRBD1 (6 bases). V lost 5 bases and J 0 bases, leaving 11 bases between the germline ends. The CDR3 sequence is 15 residues long. Looked up from germline, CDR1 is MDHEN and CDR2 is SYDVKM. CDR3 DNA sequence: TGTGCCAGCAGTCTGGGGGCCTTCTCTGGAAACACCATATATTTT. This sequence encodes CASSLGAFSGNTIYF.

The rearrangement joins TRBV27 to TRBJ2-7; 7 bases are a match to TRBD2. Germline loops: CDR1 MNHEY, CDR2 SMNVEV (reference sequence). V gave up 4 bases and J gave up 10 bases; unmatched junction bases: 10. The CDR3 is made up of 13 amino acids. CDR3 in DNA: TGTGCCAGCAGTTCCATCTCCCTAGCGGCTCAGTACTTC. It codes for CASSSISLAAQYF.

This chain uses TRBV7-6 with TRBJ2-1; unclear D gene. In germline, CDR1 is SGHVS, CDR2 FNYEAQ. V shed 0 bases and J shed 1 base, with 7 bases lying between them. The CDR3 totals 15 residues. Here the CDR3 DNA reads TGTGCCAGCAGCTTAGCGCAACTGTCCTACAATGAGCAGTTCTTC. Protein product: CASSLAQLSYNEQFF.

This rearrangement joins TRBV7-9 to TRBJ2-7; D possibly corresponds to TRBD2 (6 bases). The V and J ends lost 2 bases and 0 bases respectively, with 17 bases between them. The CDR3 extends over 17 amino acids. CDR1 SEHNR and CDR2 FQNEAQ come from the germline V gene (reference sequence). The CDR3 region is CASSLMVPGRSSYEQYF. CDR3 nucleotide sequence: TGTGCCAGCAGCTTAATGGTGCCGGGGAGGAGCTCCTACGAGCAGTACTTC.

This chain uses TRBV6-5 with TRBJ2-3; the match to TRBD1 covers 8 bases. This CDR3 spans 15 amino acids. Germline-derived CDR1 and CDR2 are MNHEY and SVGAGI. V trimming: 2 bases; J trimming: 4 bases; junction bases outside the gene matches: 5. The CDR3: CASSYDQGASDTQYF. In DNA, the CDR3 is TGTGCCAGCAGTTACGATCAGGGGGCGTCAGATACGCAGTATTTT.

The chain is built from TRBV2 and TRBJ2-1, with D perhaps matching TRBD1 or TRBD2 (5 bases each). Trimming pared 6 bases from V and 4 bases from J, leaving 13 bases between. CDR3 length: 14 amino acids. Germline CDR1 is SNHLY and CDR2 is FYNNEI. The CDR3 reads CASRGGGAYNEQFF. CDR3 DNA sequence: TGTGCCAGCAGGGGTGGGGGAGCGTACAATGAGCAGTTCTTC. Variable domain in full (rest from reference TRBV2 and TRBJ2-1): EPEVTQTPSHQVTQMGQEVILRCVPISNHLYFYWYRQILGQKVEFLVSFYNNEISEKSEIFDDQFSVERPDGSNFTLKIRSTKLEDSAMYFCASRGGGAYNEQFFGPGTRLTVL.

This clone has a single count. The CDR3 region has the DNA TGTGCCATCAGCGGGGCGGACGGAACTGGTTCACCCCTCCACTTT. Its protein is CAISGADGTGSPLHF. The rearrangement joins TRBV10-3 to TRBJ1-6, with a possible D match to TRBD1 (5 bases). V was clipped by 6 bases and J by 9 bases, with 18 bases between them. Germline V gene sequence: CDR1 ENHRY, CDR2 SYGVKD. CDR3 length equals 15 residues.

This clone came up once. The genes are TRBV7-2 and TRBJ2-7; D gene uncertain. Trimming stripped 5 bases from V and 0 bases from J, with 5 bases between. This CDR3 region has 12 residues. The germline V gene has CDR1 SGHTA and CDR2 FQGNSA. CDR3 in amino acids: CASSPSSYEQYF. DNA of the CDR3: TGTGCCAGCAGCCCAAGCTCCTACGAGCAGTACTTC.

The J gene is TRBJ2-3, the V gene TRBV7-2; D is perhaps TRBD2 (6 bases). The V end was cut by 1 base, the J end by 0 bases, with 8 bases between. CDR1 is SGHTA, CDR2 FQGNSA, per germline. The CDR3 runs to 15 residues. The CDR3 sequence is CASSLDRGSTDTQYF. The DNA for the CDR3 is TGTGCCAGCAGCTTAGACCGGGGGAGCACAGATACGCAGTATTTT.

The V gene is TRBV7-9, the J gene TRBJ2-7; D gene ambiguous. Trimming took 1 base from V and 1 from J, leaving 8 bases between them. Germline V gives CDR1 SEHNR, CDR2 FQNEAQ (reference sequence). The CDR3 totals 14 residues. DNA of the CDR3: TGTGCCAGCAGCTTAGTTGAGGCTTCCTACGAGCAGTACTTC. This translates into CASSLVEASYEQYF.

J is TRBJ1-1 and V is TRBV4-1; TRBD1 might be the D (5 bases). Germline values: CDR1 MGHRA, CDR2 YSYEKL. V was pared by 4 bases and J by 10 bases, with 16 bases between. The CDR3 has 13 amino acids. The chain's CDR3 is CASSRLGTSGAFF. Here the CDR3 DNA reads TGCGCCAGCAGCCGCCTGGGGACTTCTGGAGCTTTCTTT.

The chain recombines TRBV7-2 with TRBJ2-5; 11 bases align to TRBD2. The germline gives CDR1 SGHTA, CDR2 FQGNSA. This CDR3 contains 16 residues. V shed 5 bases and J 5 bases; nucleotides not matched to a gene: 10. The CDR3 region has the DNA TGTGCCAGCAGCCCTAGCGGGGGGACGCGGGTGGAGACCCAGTACTTC. It specifies CASSPSGGTRVETQYF.

This clone has only a few counts. The CDR3 loop reads CASSPMRDGAEAFF. CDR3 sequence (DNA): TGTGCCAGCTCACCCATGAGGGATGGGGCTGAAGCTTTCTTT. The V call is TRBV18, the J call TRBJ1-1; D unclear. Germline CDR1 is KGHSH and CDR2 is LQKENI. V was clipped by 3 bases and J by 6 bases, with 14 bases between them. The CDR3 consists of 14 residues.

The CDR3 region has the DNA TGTGCCAGCAGCCCCACGCACGGCACAGATACGCAGTATTTT. Translating it yields CASSPTHGTDTQYF. The chain employs TRBV7-9 and TRBJ2-3, with D unclear. Trimming left V 5 bases short and J 1 base short, with 10 bases between. CDR3 length equals 14 residues. CDR1 and CDR2 (germline): SEHNR, FQNEAQ (reference sequence).

In its sample, this clone was seen a few times. V usage is TRBV6-1 and J usage is TRBJ1-4; D ambiguous. CDR1 and CDR2 (germline): MNHNS, SASEGT. CDR3 size: 13 residues. V was pared by 6 bases and J by 8 bases, with 13 bases between. This CDR3 reads CASSKVKAEKLFF. The CDR3 DNA reads as TGTGCCAGCAGCAAAGTCAAGGCGGAAAAACTGTTTTTT.

CDR3 DNA sequence: TGTGCCAGCTCGCCTCTACAGGCAAGAACCCGAGACTCTGGAAACACCATATATTTT. Translating it yields CASSPLQARTRDSGNTIYF. The chain employs TRBV18 and TRBJ1-3; D is perhaps TRBD1 (5 bases). This CDR3 is 19 amino acids long. Trimming took 6 bases from V and 0 from J, leaving 24 bases between them. CDR1 KGHSH and CDR2 LQKENI come from the germline V gene.

The chain recombines TRBV6-5 with TRBJ1-2; D is undetermined. In germline, CDR1 is MNHEY, CDR2 SVGAGI. V lost 0 bases and J 7 bases, leaving 12 bases between the germline ends. This CDR3 region has 14 residues. Written as DNA, the CDR3 is TGTGCCAGCAGTTACTCGGCAGTCGCCCTTGGCTACACCTTC. This gives the protein CASSYSAVALGYTF.

The chain carries TRBV4-1 and TRBJ1-1; no clear D. Germline V gives CDR1 MGHRA, CDR2 YSYEKL. V was trimmed by 2 bases and J by 1 base, leaving 8 bases between them. This CDR3 comprises 14 residues. The CDR3 DNA follows: TGCGCCAGCAGCCAATATGCTGCGAACACTGAAGCTTTCTTT. Residues: CASSQYAANTEAFF.

The chain links TRBV7-2 to TRBJ2-3, with D maybe TRBD1 (5 bases). Germline V CDR1 and CDR2: SGHTA, FQGNSA. The ends were cut back, 4 bases at V and 7 bases at J, with 12 bases in the middle. The CDR3 is 13 residues long. In DNA, the CDR3 is TGTGCCAGCAGCTCGCTCAGGGTTAATACGCAGTATTTT. It is translated as CASSSLRVNTQYF.

The chain has TRBV11-3 and TRBJ2-3; TRBD1 might be the D (6 bases). The CDR3 contains 15 residues. Germline V CDR1 and CDR2: SGHNT, YENEEA. V lost 4 bases and J 4 bases, leaving 15 bases between the germline ends. The CDR3 coding sequence is TGTGCCAGCAGCTCAGACCCCGACAGGCCAGATACGCAGTATTTT. Residues: CASSSDPDRPDTQYF.

This rearrangement joins TRBV5-1 to TRBJ1-1; no clear D gene. The CDR3 is 12 amino acids. Trimming took 7 bases from V and 0 from J, leaving 7 bases between them. The germline gives CDR1 SGHRS, CDR2 YFSETQ. For the CDR3, the DNA is TGCGCCAGCGCGGAGCTGAACACTGAAGCTTTCTTT. Translating gives CASAELNTEAFF.

The chain is built from TRBV7-6 and TRBJ2-5, with 10 bases fitting TRBD1. Trimming removed 6 bases from V and 3 bases from J; junction bases left unmatched: 13. Germline lookup yields CDR1 SGHVS and CDR2 FNYEAQ. The CDR3 is 17 amino acids. The CDR3: CASSSGFGTGAKETQYF. Written as DNA, the CDR3 is TGTGCCAGCAGTTCCGGATTTGGGACAGGGGCTAAAGAGACCCAGTACTTC.

The CDR3 DNA is TGTGCCAGCAGCCGACGACAGGGCCCTAATGAAAAACTGTTTTTT. Its translation: CASSRRQGPNEKLFF. The chain recombines TRBV14 with TRBJ1-4; 7 nucleotides agree with TRBD1. This CDR3 has 15 residues. The germline gives CDR1 SGHDN, CDR2 FVKESK. Unmatched junction bases numbered 5, after V lost 4 bases and J lost 3 bases.

V usage is TRBV5-4 and J usage is TRBJ2-7, with 7 bases identical to TRBD1. V gave up 4 bases and J gave up 0 bases; unmatched junction bases: 7. Germline values: CDR1 SGHNT, CDR2 YYREEE (reference sequence). The CDR3 is 15 residues long. CDR3 DNA sequence: TGTGCCAGCAGCCCCGGACAGGACAGCTCCTACGAGCAGTACTTC. Amino acid sequence: CASSPGQDSSYEQYF. The complete variable domain, with remaining parts taken from reference TRBV5-4 and TRBJ2-7, reads ETGVTQSPTHLIKTRGQQVTLRCSSQSGHNTVSWYQQALGQGPQFIFQYYREEENGRGNFPPRFSGLQFPNYSSELNVNALELDDSALYLCASSPGQDSSYEQYFGPGTRLTVT.